The rows below give T cell receptor beta chains drawn from one sample of a study of T cell responses to AZD1222 COVID-19 vaccine. Profiling relied on immunoSEQ multiplex PCR, and the TCRdb table lists in-frame clones only, not all of them. Of 180,000 or so clones in the sample, 85% to 90% were seen once. The starting material was peripheral blood, obtained 28 days after the second AZD1222 dose. These receptors were taken from an adult who received the AZD1222 COVID-19 vaccine. The CDR3 runs from the conserved cysteine through the conserved F or W. D genes are given only for firm matches. Expanded clones are given a class, and other clones once, few, many or no size at all.

d_call clone_size j_call v_call cdr3_nt cdr3_aa
- - TRBJ2-5 TRBV28 TGTGCCAGCAGTTCCCTCTCTTGGGAGGTACAAGAGACCCAGTACTTC CASSSLSWEVQETQYF
- - TRBJ1-1 TRBV27 TGTGCCAGCAGTTTATCGAGGGTGAACACTGAAGCTTTCTTT CASSLSRVNTEAFF
- - TRBJ2-7 TRBV6-5 TGTGCCAGCAGCTTAAGGAGTGTGTCCTACGAGCAGTACTTC CASSLRSVSYEQYF
TRBD1 - TRBJ1-4 TRBV6-5 TGTGCCAGCCGACAGGGGTTTGAAAAACTGTTTTTT CASRQGFEKLFF
- - TRBJ2-1 TRBV6-1 TGTGCCAGCAGTAATCTAGCATATGAGCAGTTCTTC CASSNLAYEQFF
- - TRBJ1-1 TRBV6-5 TGTGCCAGCAGTTACGGGTTTGAAGGGAACACTGAAGCTTTCTTT CASSYGFEGNTEAFF
TRBD1 - TRBJ2-7 TRBV5-1 TGCGCCAGCAGCCCGCGGACAGGGGGCACCTACGAGCAGTACTTC CASSPRTGGTYEQYF
- - TRBJ1-2 TRBV6-5 TGTGCCAGCAGTTTATCAGGCCTCTACTATGGCTACACCTTC CASSLSGLYYGYTF
TRBD1 - TRBJ1-2 TRBV6-5 TGTGCCAGTAGGGGGACAGGAGGCTATGGCTACACCTTC CASRGTGGYGYTF
- - TRBJ2-1 TRBV28 TGTGCCAGCAGTGTTACAGGTAGCCCCCTTTATGAGCAGTTCTTC CASSVTGSPLYEQFF
- - TRBJ2-2 TRBV9 TGTGCCAGCAGCGTAGGGATCCCCGGGGAGCTGTTTTTT CASSVGIPGELFF
- few TRBJ2-2 TRBV28 TGTGCCAGCAGGGGCACCGGGGAGCTGTTTTTT CASRGTGELFF
- - TRBJ2-7 TRBV27 TGTGCCAGCAGTTTACATCGGGGCGGGGGCCTCTCCTACGAGCAGTACTTC CASSLHRGGGLSYEQYF
- - TRBJ1-3 TRBV6-2/TRBV6-3 TGTGCCAGCAGCCGCCGACGCGACTCTGGAAACACCATATATTTT CASSRRRDSGNTIYF
- - TRBJ1-4 TRBV5-4 TGTGCCAGCAGCTTGGGAGGGCGGGATGAAAAACTGTTTTTT CASSLGGRDEKLFF
- once TRBJ1-4 TRBV7-9 TGTGCCAGCAGCTTGGCGGGAACTAATGAAAAACTGTTTTTT CASSLAGTNEKLFF
- - TRBJ2-7 TRBV5-4 TGTGCCAGTCAACCGGACTTTAGCTCCTACGAGCAGTACTTC CASQPDFSSYEQYF
- - TRBJ1-2 TRBV28 TGTGCCATCGGGGGGGATAACTATGGCTACACCTTC CAIGGDNYGYTF